This TCR beta chain was profiled in a study of T cells in tuberculosis. The CDR3 spans 16 residues. Germline V gene lookup returns CDR1 PRHDT and CDR2 FYEKMQ (reference sequence). The V end lost 4 bases, the J end lost 0 bases, and 14 bases lay between the germline ends. Sorting used thawed, overnight-rested PBMC stained with anti-CD3, a viability dye and GMM-loaded CD1B tetramer. The lipid loaded on the CD1B tetramers was C32 glucose monomycolate from Rhodococcus equi. Sequencing of TCR-alpha and TCR-beta chains was unpaired. Method: immunoSEQ multiplex PCR; TCRdb's copy keeps in-frame clones and lacks some. The data hold tens of thousands of clones, with approximately 91% observed a single time.

The sequence was obtained from an adult woman with latent tuberculosis. The sample comprised CD1b-GMM tetramer-negative cells sorted from PBMCs. This chain uses TRBV13 with TRBJ2-3; possible D gene TRBD1, 6 bases. The CDR3 bases are TGTGCCAGCAGCTCAACGGGACACCGAAGCACAGATACGCAGTATTTT. It specifies CASSSTGHRSTDTQYF. The full variable domain, with the rest looked up from reference TRBV13 and TRBJ2-3, is AAGVIQSPRHLIKEKRETATLKCYPIPRHDTVYWYQQGPGQDPQFLISFYEKMQSDKGSIPDRFSAQQFSDYHSELNMSSLELGDSALYFCASSSTGHRSTDTQYFGPGTRLTVL.